The 29 T cell receptor beta chains in this list originate from one sample, sequenced in a study of T cell changes during pregnancy in multiple sclerosis. Assay used: immunoSEQ multiplex PCR; TCRdb lists only in-frame clones, some missing. The sample shows about 74,000 clones, about nine tenths of them seen only once. The sequences come from peripheral blood, collected in the third trimester of pregnancy. The receptors were sampled from a female donor with multiple sclerosis, enrolled in a pregnancy study.

The rearrangement uses TRBV5-1 and TRBJ2-5; 11 bases agree with TRBD2. J gave up 2 bases and V 5 bases, and 5 bases lay outside the gene matches. This CDR3 contains 15 residues. The germline V gene encodes CDR1 SGHRS and CDR2 YFSETQ. The CDR3 DNA reads TGCGCCAGCAGACCTTTAGCGGGGGGGCAAGAGACCCAGTACTTC. It translates to CASRPLAGGQETQYF.

The chain combines TRBV4-1 with TRBJ2-1; 12 positions agree with TRBD1. J was trimmed by 5 bases and V by 4 bases; bases with no gene match: 3. Germline values: CDR1 MGHRA, CDR2 YSYEKL. The CDR3 contains 15 residues. The CDR3: CASSRGQGANNEQFF. In nucleotides, the CDR3 is TGCGCCAGCAGCCGGGGACAGGGGGCTAACAATGAGCAGTTCTTC.

This clone was found once. V usage is TRBV7-8 and J usage is TRBJ1-5; 12 bases map to TRBD1. Germline values: CDR1 SGHVS, CDR2 FQNEAQ. The CDR3 has 16 amino acids. The trim removed 2 bases at V and 6 bases at J, leaving 5 bases unmatched. CDR3 DNA: TGTGCCAGCAGCTTATCGGGACAGGGGGCATCTCAGCCCCAGCATTTT. As protein: CASSLSGQGASQPQHF. The full variable domain, its missing parts supplied by reference TRBV7-8 and TRBJ1-5, is GAGVSQSPRYKVAKRGQDVALRCDPISGHVSLFWYQQALGQGPEFLTYFQNEAQLDKSGLPSDRFFAERPEGSVSTLKIQRTQQEDSAVYLCASSLSGQGASQPQHFGDGTRLSIL.

V usage is TRBV10-3 and J usage is TRBJ1-2; no clear D. The CDR3 covers 14 residues. Germline V lookup: CDR1 ENHRY, CDR2 SYGVKD. V shed 0 bases and J shed 5 bases, with 10 bases lying between them. The CDR3: CAISESWPEYGYTF. Written as DNA, the CDR3 is TGTGCCATCAGTGAGTCGTGGCCCGAATATGGCTACACCTTC.

The chain combines TRBV10-3 with TRBJ1-2; 7 positions match TRBD1. There are 14 residues in the CDR3. From germline, CDR1 is ENHRY and CDR2 SYGVKD. V lost 4 bases, J lost 7 bases, and 9 bases stayed unmatched. The CDR3 coding sequence is TGTGCCATCAGTGCCGCAGGGGGAACGGCTGGCTACACCTTC. Encoded protein: CAISAAGGTAGYTF.

V and J are TRBV7-2 and TRBJ2-3; tentatively, D is TRBD1 (6 bases). The CDR3 sequence is 17 residues long. The germline gives CDR1 SGHTA, CDR2 FQGNSA. The ends were cut back, 5 bases at V and 3 bases at J, with 21 bases in the middle. CDR3: CASSPNGIGRGTDTQYF. In DNA, the CDR3 is TGTGCCAGCAGCCCCAATGGCATTGGCAGGGGAACAGATACGCAGTATTTT.

This chain connects TRBV2 to TRBJ1-5; possibly TRBD1 for D (5 bases). Germline V lookup: CDR1 SNHLY, CDR2 FYNNEI. This CDR3 has 14 residues. The V and J ends lost 7 bases and 2 bases respectively, with 12 bases between them. In DNA, the CDR3 is TGTGCCAGCACCAATGGAGGGGGCAATCAGCCCCAGCATTTT. Its protein is CASTNGGGNQPQHF.

This chain links TRBV27 with TRBJ1-2, with 12 bases matching TRBD1. V lost 7 bases, J lost 8 bases, and 8 bases stayed unmatched. Looked up from germline, CDR1 is MNHEY and CDR2 is SMNVEV (reference sequence). CDR3 length equals 14 residues. The CDR3 loop is CASTPGQGARGYTF. The DNA of the CDR3 is TGTGCCAGCACCCCGGGACAGGGGGCGCGAGGCTACACCTTC.

The chain employs TRBV6-6 and TRBJ2-3, with 9 positions matching TRBD1. V was pared by 2 bases and J by 3 bases, with 3 bases of the junction left unmatched. The CDR3 contains 15 residues. Germline V gives CDR1 MNHNY, CDR2 SVGAGI (reference sequence). CDR3 amino acids: CASSYPGQGTDTQYF. CDR3 in DNA: TGTGCCAGCAGTTACCCGGGACAGGGTACAGATACGCAGTATTTT.

This clone was counted only a few times. This chain uses TRBV30 with TRBJ1-6, with D tentatively TRBD1 (5 bases). V lost 1 base to trimming and J lost 10 bases, with 11 bases between them. The CDR3 spans 13 residues. CDR1 GTSNPN and CDR2 SVGIG come from the germline V gene (reference sequence). The CDR3 nucleotides are TGTGCCTGGAGTGGGGGCACTCTCTCACCCCTCCACTTT. Its protein is CAWSGGTLSPLHF. Variable domain in full (rest from reference TRBV30 and TRBJ1-6): SQTIHQWPATLVQPVGSPLSLECTVEGTSNPNLYWYRQAAGRGLQLLFYSVGIGQISSEVPQNLSASRPQDRQFILSSKKLLLSDSGFYLCAWSGGTLSPLHFGNGTRLTVT.

DNA for the CDR3: TGCGCCAGCAGCCGACAGGGGGCCACTGAGCAGTTCTTC. This codes for CASSRQGATEQFF. J is TRBJ2-1 and V is TRBV5-1, with 10 bases that match TRBD1. This CDR3 has 13 residues. V lost 4 bases, J lost 9 bases, and 4 bases stayed unmatched. Germline V CDR1 and CDR2: SGHRS, YFSETQ.

The V call is TRBV30, the J call TRBJ1-3, with D possibly matching TRBD1 (6 bases). The CDR3 totals 16 residues. V dropped 0 bases and J dropped 2 bases, with 14 bases sitting between them. From germline, CDR1 is GTSNPN and CDR2 SVGIG (reference sequence). The chain's CDR3 is CAWSVGFSGAGNTIYF. DNA of the CDR3: TGTGCCTGGAGTGTAGGATTCTCAGGGGCTGGAAACACCATATATTTT. The variable domain in full, completed from reference TRBV30 and TRBJ1-3, reads SQTIHQWPATLVQPVGSPLSLECTVEGTSNPNLYWYRQAAGRGLQLLFYSVGIGQISSEVPQNLSASRPQDRQFILSSKKLLLSDSGFYLCAWSVGFSGAGNTIYFGEGSWLTVV.

This clone was picked up one time. The rearrangement joins TRBV5-4 to TRBJ2-3; perhaps TRBD2 as D (5 bases). Trimming cost V 3 bases and J 5 bases, with 16 bases left between them. The CDR3 is 15 residues long. CDR1 is SGHNT, CDR2 YYREEE, per germline (reference sequence). The CDR3 DNA sequence: TGTGCCAGCAGCTCCGACGCCGAGGGCGGAGATACGCAGTATTTT. Protein product: CASSSDAEGGDTQYF.

This chain links TRBV4-2 with TRBJ1-6, with 8 bases fitting TRBD1. The CDR3 is 17 amino acids. The germline V gene encodes CDR1 LGHNA and CDR2 YNFKEQ. J was trimmed by 9 bases and V by 1 base; bases with no gene match: 11. The CDR3 DNA reads TGTGCCAGCAGCCAAGGGGGCGGACAGGGTTATCGTTCACCCCTCCACTTT. Amino acids: CASSQGGGQGYRSPLHF.

This chain joins TRBV7-9 and TRBJ1-4; 12 bases match TRBD1. J lost 6 bases, V lost 5 bases, and 7 bases had no gene match. This CDR3 is 16 amino acids long. CDR1 and CDR2 from the germline V gene are SEHNR and FQNEAQ (reference sequence). In DNA form, the CDR3 reads TGTGCCAGCAGCCGGTGGGACAGGGGGCTTGATGAAAAACTGTTTTTT. Residues: CASSRWDRGLDEKLFF.

This clone was detected only a few times. The genes are TRBV29-1 and TRBJ1-2; D might be TRBD1 (5 bases). CDR1 and CDR2 (germline): SQVTM, ANQGSEA. Trimming shortened V by 0 bases and J by 8 bases, and 13 bases separated the two germline ends. The length of the CDR3 is 13 residues. Here the CDR3 DNA reads TGCAGCGTTGAAGATTCCAGGGTCGGAGGCTACACCTTC. It specifies CSVEDSRVGGYTF.

This clone appeared once. CDR3 sequence (DNA): TGTGCCAGCAGTGAGGTCTTGACAGTAAACATTCAGTACTTC. Encoded protein: CASSEVLTVNIQYF. J is TRBJ2-4 and V is TRBV2; tentative D call: TRBD1 (5 bases). CDR3 length: 14 amino acids. V lost 3 bases and J 6 bases, leaving 12 bases between the germline ends. Germline CDR1 reads SNHLY; CDR2 reads FYNNEI. The complete variable domain, with remaining parts taken from reference TRBV2 and TRBJ2-4, reads EPEVTQTPSHQVTQMGQEVILRCVPISNHLYFYWYRQILGQKVEFLVSFYNNEISEKSEIFDDQFSVERPDGSNFTLKIRSTKLEDSAMYFCASSEVLTVNIQYFGAGTRLSVL.

The J gene is TRBJ1-4, the V gene TRBV27; D unclear. The CDR3 consists of 13 residues. Trimming took off 2 bases at V and 13 bases at J, with 14 bases between the two ends. Germline CDR1 MNHEY, CDR2 SMNVEV (reference sequence). Here the CDR3 reads CASSLTSRRGLFF. Here the CDR3 DNA reads TGTGCCAGCAGTTTAACGTCACGGAGAGGACTGTTTTTT. Drawing the rest from reference TRBV27 and TRBJ1-4, the complete variable domain is EAQVTQNPRYLITVTGKKLTVTCSQNMNHEYMSWYRQDPGLGLRQIYYSMNVEVTDKGDVPEGYKVSRKEKRNFPLILESPSPNQTSLYFCASSLTSRRGLFFGSGTQLSVL.

The chain couples TRBV18 to TRBJ2-7, with 8 bases matching TRBD1. This CDR3 is built from 14 residues. From germline, CDR1 is KGHSH and CDR2 LQKENI. With 6 bases clipped from V and 5 bases from J, the junction kept 9 bases outside the gene matches. As DNA, the CDR3 is TGTGCCAGCTCGCGGGACAGGTCACCCGACGAGCAGTACTTC. Amino acids: CASSRDRSPDEQYF.

V and J are TRBV10-3 and TRBJ1-1, with TRBD1 as a possible D gene (5 bases). V was trimmed by 3 bases and J by 4 bases, leaving 12 bases between them. The CDR3 loop spans 14 amino acids. Germline CDR1 reads ENHRY; CDR2 reads SYGVKD. The CDR3 is CAISDPLGGTEAFF. CDR3 DNA sequence: TGTGCCATCAGTGACCCTCTGGGGGGCACTGAAGCTTTCTTT.

The chain recombines TRBV19 with TRBJ1-2; TRBD1 is a possible D gene (5 bases). V was trimmed by 4 bases and J by 6 bases, leaving 15 bases between them. Looked up from germline, CDR1 is LNHDA and CDR2 is SQIVND (reference sequence). This CDR3 is 14 amino acids long. The CDR3 DNA reads TGTGCCAGTAGTACCTGGTGGGACTCCCATGGCTACACCTTC. Residues: CASSTWWDSHGYTF.

CDR3 bases: TGTGCCTGGAGTGCCCGGGAAGGGGGCCCAAGAGGCTACACCTTC. It encodes CAWSAREGGPRGYTF. This chain links TRBV30 with TRBJ1-2; 7 bases fit TRBD1. The germline CDR1 and CDR2 sequences are GTSNPN and SVGIG (reference sequence). This CDR3 spans 15 amino acids. Trimming took 1 base from V and 8 from J; bases not matched to a gene: 13.

A single count supports this clone. The chain couples TRBV30 to TRBJ1-3, with D perhaps TRBD1 (5 bases). Trimming removed 0 bases from V and 6 bases from J, with 15 bases in between. The CDR3 extends over 15 amino acids. Germline CDR1 is GTSNPN and CDR2 is SVGIG (reference sequence). The CDR3 loop is CAWSVLGRAANTIYF. CDR3 DNA: TGTGCCTGGAGTGTACTGGGCAGGGCTGCAAACACCATATATTTT.

V gene TRBV27 combines with J gene TRBJ2-3, with 8 bases lining up with TRBD2. The CDR3 is 17 residues long. Trimming cost V 6 bases and J 3 bases; bases outside gene matches: 14. CDR1 and CDR2 from the germline V gene are MNHEY and SMNVEV (reference sequence). CDR3 loop: CASRLWPAGGRTDTQYF. The CDR3 DNA is TGTGCCAGCAGACTATGGCCGGCGGGGGGAAGGACAGATACGCAGTATTTT.

The genes are TRBV7-9 and TRBJ2-7; 10 bases align to TRBD1. The V and J ends lost 3 bases and 3 bases, in that order; junction bases with no gene match: 8. CDR1 is SEHNR, CDR2 FQNEAQ, per germline (reference sequence). This CDR3 has 16 residues. The chain's CDR3 is CASSFYSGTGDYEQYF. The CDR3 coding sequence is TGTGCCAGCAGCTTCTATTCCGGGACAGGGGACTACGAGCAGTACTTC. The full variable domain, with the rest looked up from reference TRBV7-9 and TRBJ2-7, is DTGVSQNPRHKITKRGQNVTFRCDPISEHNRLYWYRQTLGQGPEFLTYFQNEAQLEKSRLLSDRFSAERPKGSFSTLEIQRTEQGDSAMYLCASSFYSGTGDYEQYFGPGTRLTVT.

The V gene is TRBV7-8, the J gene TRBJ2-7; D is possibly TRBD1 (5 bases). From germline, CDR1 is SGHVS and CDR2 FQNEAQ. The CDR3 covers 16 residues. V lost 3 bases and J 6 bases, leaving 21 bases between the germline ends. The CDR3 sequence is CASSFIQGDQPFEQYF. CDR3 bases: TGTGCCAGCAGCTTTATCCAGGGCGACCAGCCGTTCGAGCAGTACTTC.

This chain uses TRBV5-5 with TRBJ2-1; 7 bases are a match to TRBD1. Germline CDR1 SGHKS, CDR2 YYEKEE (reference sequence). V lost 5 bases, J lost 6 bases, and 5 bases stayed unmatched. The CDR3 consists of 13 residues. The CDR3 DNA sequence: TGTGCCAGCAGTCTGACAGGGTTCAATGAGCAGTTCTTC. Translating gives CASSLTGFNEQFF.

DNA for the CDR3: TGTGCCAGCAGTGACCCTGGGGGGGTCTACGAGCAGTACTTC. Its protein is CASSDPGGVYEQYF. V and J are TRBV2 and TRBJ2-7, with TRBD2 matching over 7 bases. Per the germline V gene, CDR1 is SNHLY and CDR2 is FYNNEI. With 3 bases clipped from V and 3 bases from J, the junction kept 5 bases outside the gene matches. The CDR3 covers 14 residues.

The chain uses TRBV5-6 and TRBJ2-1, with 7 bases identical to TRBD1. This CDR3 contains 13 residues. With V trimmed by 1 base and J by 8 bases, 3 bases remained unmatched. Germline values: CDR1 SGHDT, CDR2 YYEEEE. The CDR3, as DNA: TGTGCCAGCAGCTTGCTCGGACAGGATGAGCAGTTCTTC. It encodes CASSLLGQDEQFF.